This T cell receptor (beta chain) was documented in a study of T-cell memory formation after mild COVID-19. This clonotype was seen a few times. TCRdb re-analysed the 5' RACE reads in MiXCR, keeping a single row per CDR3 protein. In the table there are about 260,000 distinct CDR3 sequences, over 15% of which are singletons. CDR3 length equals 14 residues. Looked up from germline, CDR1 is MNHEY and CDR2 is SVGAGI. The trim removed 3 bases at V and 5 bases at J, leaving 6 bases unmatched. This TCR was recovered from a man aged 18 to 35 who had mild COVID-19 (a few samples of this study predate the infection). Cell type and time point are not known. Sequenced material: PBMCs or a T cell subset sorted from them (not recorded which). The chain has TRBV6-5 and TRBJ2-5; 7 bases are a match to TRBD2. CDR3 bases: TGTGCCAGCAGTTATAGCGGGTCGGGGGAGACCCAGTACTTC. Protein: CASSYSGSGETQYF.